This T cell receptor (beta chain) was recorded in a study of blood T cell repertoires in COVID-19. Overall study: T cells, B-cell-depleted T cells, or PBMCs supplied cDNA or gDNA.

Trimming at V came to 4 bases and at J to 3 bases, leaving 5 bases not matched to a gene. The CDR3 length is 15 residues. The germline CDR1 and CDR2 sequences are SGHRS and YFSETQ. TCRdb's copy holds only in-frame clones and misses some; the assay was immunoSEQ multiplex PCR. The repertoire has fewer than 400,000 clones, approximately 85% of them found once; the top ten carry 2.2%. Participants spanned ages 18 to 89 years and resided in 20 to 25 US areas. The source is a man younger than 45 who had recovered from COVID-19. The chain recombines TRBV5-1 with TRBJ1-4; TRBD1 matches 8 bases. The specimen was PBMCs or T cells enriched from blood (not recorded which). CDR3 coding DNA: TGCGCCAGCAGCACCACGACAGGGGCTAATGAAAAACTGTTTTTT. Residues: CASSTTTGANEKLFF. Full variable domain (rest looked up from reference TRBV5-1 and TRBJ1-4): KAGVTQTPRYLIKTRGQQVTLSCSPISGHRSVSWYQQTPGQGLQFLFEYFSETQRNKGNFPGRFSGRQFSNSRSEMNVSTLELGDSALYLCASSTTTGANEKLFFGSGTQLSVL.